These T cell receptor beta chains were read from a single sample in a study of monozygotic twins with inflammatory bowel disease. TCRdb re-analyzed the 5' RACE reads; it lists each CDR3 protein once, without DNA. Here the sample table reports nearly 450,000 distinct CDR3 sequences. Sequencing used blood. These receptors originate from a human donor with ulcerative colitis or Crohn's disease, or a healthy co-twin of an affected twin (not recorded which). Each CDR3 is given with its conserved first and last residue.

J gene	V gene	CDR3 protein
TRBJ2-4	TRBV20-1	CSARGLAEAKNIQYF
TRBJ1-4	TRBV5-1	CASSLKATNEKLFF
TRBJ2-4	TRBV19	CASSMGTGVSGIQYF
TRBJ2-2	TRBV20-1	CSARLAGGRQNTGELFF
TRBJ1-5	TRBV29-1	CIVEEGSALGQPQHF
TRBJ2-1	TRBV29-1	CSVVPGTSGNYNEQFF
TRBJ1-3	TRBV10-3	CATWRGSGNTIYF
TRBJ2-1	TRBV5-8	CASSWGQGTYNEQFF
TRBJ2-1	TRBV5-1	CASSLRNGRGDEQFF
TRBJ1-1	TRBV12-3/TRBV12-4	CASNNRVGTEAFF
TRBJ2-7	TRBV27	CASSSGAGGYEQYF
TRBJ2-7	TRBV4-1	CASSQDPPVGQGGFYEQYF
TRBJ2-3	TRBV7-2	CASSQLLWGGSTDTQYF
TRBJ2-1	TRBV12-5	CASGSPDFRGEQFF
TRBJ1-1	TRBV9	CASSVGGDGTEAFF
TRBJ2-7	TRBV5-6	CASSLGPGEQYF
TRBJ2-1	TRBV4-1	CASSQNRNEQFF
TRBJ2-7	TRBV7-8	CASSSRPGTGFEQYF
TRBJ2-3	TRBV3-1	CASSLEGGALDTQYF
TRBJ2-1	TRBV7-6	CASSLARDHYSNEQIF
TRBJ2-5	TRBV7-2	CASRSWASGGKETQYF
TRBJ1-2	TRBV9	CASSPSWRTAINYGYTF
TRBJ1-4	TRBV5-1	CASSLEGGVEKLFF
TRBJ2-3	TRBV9	CASSVSGLDTQYF
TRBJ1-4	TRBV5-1	CASSLGGTGDEKLFF
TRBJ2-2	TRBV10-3	CAVRGDSYTGELFF
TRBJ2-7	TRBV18	CASSLGHSGNEQYF
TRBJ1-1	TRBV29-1	CSERTAPNTEAFF
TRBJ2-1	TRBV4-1	CASSQTGAGGLNEQFF
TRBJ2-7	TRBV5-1	CASSLGPGQGAYEQYF
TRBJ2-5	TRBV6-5	CASSYSSIQETQYF
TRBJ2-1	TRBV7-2	CASSRYDNEQFF
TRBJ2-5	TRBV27	CASRGPSGRAIVGETQYF
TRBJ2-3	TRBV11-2	CASSVYGLVVDTQYF
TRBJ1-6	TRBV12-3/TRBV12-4	CASSPQRTRGLSPLHF
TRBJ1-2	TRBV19	CASRPLDNIYGYTF
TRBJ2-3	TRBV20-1	CSARRASGHTTDTQYF
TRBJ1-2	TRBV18	CASSPEGQSYGYTF
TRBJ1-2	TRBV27	CASGHPYGYTF
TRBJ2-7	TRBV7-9	CASSPQRPGTGSGEQYF
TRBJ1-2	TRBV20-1	CSARFRGDGYTF
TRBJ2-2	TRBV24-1	CATSDAGNTGELFF
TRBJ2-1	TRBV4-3	CASSQDPQGFPLGEQFF
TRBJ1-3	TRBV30	CAWSLVRPSGNTIYF
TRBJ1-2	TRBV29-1	CSGGQGMVYTF
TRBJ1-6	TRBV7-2	CASSSSGTGNSPLHF
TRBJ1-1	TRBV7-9	CASSRGSEAEAFF
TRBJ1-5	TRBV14	CASSPRGNSNQPQHF
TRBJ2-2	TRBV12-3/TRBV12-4	CASILRAGFSGELFF
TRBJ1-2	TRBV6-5	CASSYPTGADYGYTF
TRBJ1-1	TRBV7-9	CASSFLGVEAFF
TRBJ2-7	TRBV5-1	CASSLGSARDTYEQYF
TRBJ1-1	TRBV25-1	CASTNRGNEAFF
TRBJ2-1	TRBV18	CASSPPTSGRSFF
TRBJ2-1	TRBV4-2	CASSHQTSGEGNEQFF
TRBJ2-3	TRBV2	CASSEEGLAQDTQYF
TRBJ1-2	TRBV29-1	CSVQGREVGYTF
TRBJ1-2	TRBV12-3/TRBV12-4	CASSPPGQAVYGYTF
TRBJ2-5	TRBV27	CASSFSSRQETQYF